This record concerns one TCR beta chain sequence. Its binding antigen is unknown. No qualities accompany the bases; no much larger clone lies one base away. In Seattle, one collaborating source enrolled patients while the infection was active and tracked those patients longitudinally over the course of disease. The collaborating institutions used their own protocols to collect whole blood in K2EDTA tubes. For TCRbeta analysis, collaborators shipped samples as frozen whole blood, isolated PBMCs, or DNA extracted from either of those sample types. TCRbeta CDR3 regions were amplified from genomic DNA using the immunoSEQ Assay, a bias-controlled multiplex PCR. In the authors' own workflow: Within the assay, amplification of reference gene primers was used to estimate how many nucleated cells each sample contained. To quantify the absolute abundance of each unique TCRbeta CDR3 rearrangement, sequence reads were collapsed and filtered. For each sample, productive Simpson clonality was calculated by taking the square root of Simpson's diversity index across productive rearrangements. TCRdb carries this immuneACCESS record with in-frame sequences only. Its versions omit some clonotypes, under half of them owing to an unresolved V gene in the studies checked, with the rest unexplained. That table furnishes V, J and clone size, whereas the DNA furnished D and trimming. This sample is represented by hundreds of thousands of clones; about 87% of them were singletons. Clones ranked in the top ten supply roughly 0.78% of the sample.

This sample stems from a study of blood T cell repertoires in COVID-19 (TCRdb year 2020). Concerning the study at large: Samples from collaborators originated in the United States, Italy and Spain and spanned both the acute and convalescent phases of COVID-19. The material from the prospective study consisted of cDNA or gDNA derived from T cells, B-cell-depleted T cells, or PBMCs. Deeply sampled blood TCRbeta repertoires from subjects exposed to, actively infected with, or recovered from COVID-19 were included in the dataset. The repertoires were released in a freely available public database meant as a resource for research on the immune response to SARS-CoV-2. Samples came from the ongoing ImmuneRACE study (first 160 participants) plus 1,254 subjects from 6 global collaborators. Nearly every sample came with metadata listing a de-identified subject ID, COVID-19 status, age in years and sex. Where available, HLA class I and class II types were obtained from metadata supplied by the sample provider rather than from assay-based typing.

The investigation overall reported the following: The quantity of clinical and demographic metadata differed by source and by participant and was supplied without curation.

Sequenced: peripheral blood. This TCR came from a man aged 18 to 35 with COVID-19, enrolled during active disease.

The sequence in DNA is TGTGCCAGCAGCACCGAGGGCTACAATGAGCAGTTCTTC. This sequence encodes CASSTEGYNEQFF. The sequence links TRBV7-3 to TRBJ2-1, with TRBD2 tentatively as D gene (5 bases match). CDR3 length: 13 amino acids, cysteine to phenylalanine. The entry retains the CDR3 DNA only, 39 bases that are in frame from base 1. For CDR1 and CDR2, the germline V gene lists SGHTA and FQGTGA. V and J lose 5 bases and 3 bases, and a span of 8 bases separates them.